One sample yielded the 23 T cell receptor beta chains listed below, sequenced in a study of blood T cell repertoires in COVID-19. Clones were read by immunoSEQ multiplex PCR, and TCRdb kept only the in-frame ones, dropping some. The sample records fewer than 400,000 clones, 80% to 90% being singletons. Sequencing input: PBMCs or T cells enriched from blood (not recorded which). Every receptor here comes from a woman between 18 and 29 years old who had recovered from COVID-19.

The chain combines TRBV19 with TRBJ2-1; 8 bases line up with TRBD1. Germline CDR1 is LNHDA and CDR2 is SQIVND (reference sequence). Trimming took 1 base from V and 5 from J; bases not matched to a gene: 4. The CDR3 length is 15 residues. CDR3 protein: CASSIGTGIDNEQFF. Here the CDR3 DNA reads TGTGCCAGTAGTATAGGGACAGGGATCGACAATGAGCAGTTCTTC. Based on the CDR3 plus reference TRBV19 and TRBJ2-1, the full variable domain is DGGITQSPKYLFRKEGQNVTLSCEQNLNHDAMYWYRQDPGQGLRLIYYSQIVNDFQKGDIAEGYSVSREKKESFPLTVTSAQKNPTAFYLCASSIGTGIDNEQFFGPGTRLTVL.

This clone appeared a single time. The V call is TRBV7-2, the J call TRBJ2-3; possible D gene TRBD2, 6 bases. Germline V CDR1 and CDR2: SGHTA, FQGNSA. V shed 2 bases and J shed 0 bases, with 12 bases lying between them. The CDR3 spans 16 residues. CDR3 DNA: TGTGCCAGCAGCTTAAGGGCGGGGAGTAGCACAGATACGCAGTATTTT. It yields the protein CASSLRAGSSTDTQYF.

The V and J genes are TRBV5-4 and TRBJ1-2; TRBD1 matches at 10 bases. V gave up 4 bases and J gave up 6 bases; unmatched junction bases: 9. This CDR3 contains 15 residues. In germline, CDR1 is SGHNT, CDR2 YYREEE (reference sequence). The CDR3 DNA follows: TGTGCCAGCAGCAAAGATCGACAGGGGGCTGATGGCTACACCTTC. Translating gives CASSKDRQGADGYTF.

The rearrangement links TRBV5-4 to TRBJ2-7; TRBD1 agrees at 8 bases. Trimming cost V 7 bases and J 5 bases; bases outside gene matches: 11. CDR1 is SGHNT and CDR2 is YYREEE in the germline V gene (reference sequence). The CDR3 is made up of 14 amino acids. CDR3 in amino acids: CASSTRTGSDEQYF. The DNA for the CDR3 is TGTGCCAGCTCAACTCGGACAGGGTCAGACGAGCAGTACTTC.

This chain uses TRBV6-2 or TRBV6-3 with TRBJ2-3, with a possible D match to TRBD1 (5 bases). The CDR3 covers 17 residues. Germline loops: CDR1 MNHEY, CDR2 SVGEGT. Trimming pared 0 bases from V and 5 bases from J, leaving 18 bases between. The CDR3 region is CASSYSLRQPWGDTQYF. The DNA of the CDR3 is TGTGCCAGCAGTTACTCGTTAAGACAGCCATGGGGAGATACGCAGTATTTT.

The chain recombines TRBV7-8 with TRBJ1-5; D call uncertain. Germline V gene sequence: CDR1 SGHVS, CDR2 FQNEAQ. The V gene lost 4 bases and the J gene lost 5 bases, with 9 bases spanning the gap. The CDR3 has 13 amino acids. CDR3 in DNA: TGTGCCAGCAGCTCCAAACGGTATCAGCCCCAGCATTTT. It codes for CASSSKRYQPQHF.

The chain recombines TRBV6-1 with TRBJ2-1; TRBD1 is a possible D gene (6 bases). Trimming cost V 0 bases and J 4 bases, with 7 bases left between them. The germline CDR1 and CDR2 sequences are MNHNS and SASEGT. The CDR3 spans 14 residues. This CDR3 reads CASSEAGQYNEQFF. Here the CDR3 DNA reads TGTGCCAGCAGTGAAGCCGGACAGTACAATGAGCAGTTCTTC.

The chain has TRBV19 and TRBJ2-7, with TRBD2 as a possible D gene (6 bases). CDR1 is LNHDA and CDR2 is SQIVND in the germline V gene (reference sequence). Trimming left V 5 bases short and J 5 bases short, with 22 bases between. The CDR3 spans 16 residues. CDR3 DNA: TGTGCCAGTAGTGACCATCGGGGGTCGGGTAGCGACGAGCAGTACTTC. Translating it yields CASSDHRGSGSDEQYF.

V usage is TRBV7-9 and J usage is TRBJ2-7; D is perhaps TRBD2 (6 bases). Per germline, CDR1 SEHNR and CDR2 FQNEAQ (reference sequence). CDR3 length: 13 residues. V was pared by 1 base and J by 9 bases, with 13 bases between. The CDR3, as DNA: TGTGCCAGCAGCTTAGGCAGTTTCGGGGGGCAGTACTTC. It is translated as CASSLGSFGGQYF.

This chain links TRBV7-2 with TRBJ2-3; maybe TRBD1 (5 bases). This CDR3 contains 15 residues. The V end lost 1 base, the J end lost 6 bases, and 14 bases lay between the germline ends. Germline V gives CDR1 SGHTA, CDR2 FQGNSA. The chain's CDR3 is CASSLGGQTPDTQYF. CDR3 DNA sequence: TGTGCCAGCAGCTTAGGGGGCCAAACCCCCGATACGCAGTATTTT.

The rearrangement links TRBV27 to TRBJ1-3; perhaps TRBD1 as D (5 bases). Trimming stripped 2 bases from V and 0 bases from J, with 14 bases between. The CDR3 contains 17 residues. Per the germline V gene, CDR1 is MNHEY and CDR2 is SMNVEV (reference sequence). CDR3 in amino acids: CASSLTGGLFSGNTIYF. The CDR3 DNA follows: TGTGCCAGCAGTTTAACAGGAGGGCTTTTCTCTGGAAACACCATATATTTT.

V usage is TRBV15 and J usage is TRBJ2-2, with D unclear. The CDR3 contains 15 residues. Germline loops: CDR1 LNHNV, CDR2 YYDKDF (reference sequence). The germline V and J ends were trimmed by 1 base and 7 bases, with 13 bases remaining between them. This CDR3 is CATSRGGSRIGELFF. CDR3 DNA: TGTGCCACCAGCAGAGGTGGCAGTCGAATCGGGGAGCTGTTTTTT. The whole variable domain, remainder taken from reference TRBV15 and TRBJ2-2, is DAMVIQNPRYQVTQFGKPVTLSCSQTLNHNVMYWYQQKSSQAPKLLFHYYDKDFNNEADTPDNFQSRRPNTSFCFLDIRSPGLGDTAMYLCATSRGGSRIGELFFGEGSRLTVL.

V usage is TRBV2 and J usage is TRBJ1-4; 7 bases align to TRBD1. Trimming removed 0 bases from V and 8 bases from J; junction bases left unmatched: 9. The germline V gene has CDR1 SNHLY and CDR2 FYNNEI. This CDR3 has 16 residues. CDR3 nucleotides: TGTGCCAGCAGTGAAGCGCCCACAGGGACAGAGGAAAAACTGTTTTTT. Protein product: CASSEAPTGTEEKLFF.

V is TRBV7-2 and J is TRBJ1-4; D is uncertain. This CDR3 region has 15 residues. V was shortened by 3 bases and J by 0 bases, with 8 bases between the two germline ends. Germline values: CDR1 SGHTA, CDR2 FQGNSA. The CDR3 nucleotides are TGTGCCAGCAGCTTGGACTTTGCAACTAATGAAAAACTGTTTTTT. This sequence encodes CASSLDFATNEKLFF.

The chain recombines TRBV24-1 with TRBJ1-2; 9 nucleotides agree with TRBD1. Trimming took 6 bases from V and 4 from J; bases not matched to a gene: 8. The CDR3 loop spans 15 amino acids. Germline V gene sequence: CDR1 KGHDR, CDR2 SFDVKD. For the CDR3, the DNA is TGTGCCACCAGTAGTGAAGAGACAGGGGGCTATGGCTACACCTTC. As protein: CATSSEETGGYGYTF.

The CDR3 loop is CASSVGSGRYNEQFF. Here the CDR3 DNA reads TGTGCCAGCAGCGTAGGCAGCGGTAGGTACAATGAGCAGTTCTTC. This sequence joins TRBV9 and TRBJ2-1; weak D call: TRBD2 (5 bases). The V and J ends lost 0 bases and 4 bases respectively, with 11 bases between them. Germline V gene sequence: CDR1 SGDLS, CDR2 YYNGEE. The CDR3 is 15 amino acids.

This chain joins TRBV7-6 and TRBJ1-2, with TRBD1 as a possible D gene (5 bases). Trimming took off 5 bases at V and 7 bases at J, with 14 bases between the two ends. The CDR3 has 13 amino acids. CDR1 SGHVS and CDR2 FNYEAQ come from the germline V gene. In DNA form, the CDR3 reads TGTGCCAGCAGCGCCACCCTTCAGGGTGGCTACACCTTC. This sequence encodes CASSATLQGGYTF.

The CDR3 sequence: CASSFTGTDANGYTF. The CDR3, as DNA: TGTGCCAGCAGCTTCACCGGGACTGACGCGAATGGCTACACCTTC. The chain links TRBV7-8 to TRBJ1-2; D might be TRBD1 (5 bases). Germline lookup yields CDR1 SGHVS and CDR2 FQNEAQ. The CDR3 is 15 amino acids. Trimming shortened V by 3 bases and J by 6 bases, and 17 bases separated the two germline ends.

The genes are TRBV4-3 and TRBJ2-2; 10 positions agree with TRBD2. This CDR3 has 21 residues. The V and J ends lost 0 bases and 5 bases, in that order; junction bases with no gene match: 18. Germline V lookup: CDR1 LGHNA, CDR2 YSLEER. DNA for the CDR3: TGCGCCAGCAGCCAAGATCGGAGCGGGAGGGCCGACCCCGGACATACCGGGGAGCTGTTTTTT. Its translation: CASSQDRSGRADPGHTGELFF.

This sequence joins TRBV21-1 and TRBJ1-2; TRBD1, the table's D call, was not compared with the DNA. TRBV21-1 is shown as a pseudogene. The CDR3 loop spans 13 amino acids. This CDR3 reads CASTLPPGYGYTF. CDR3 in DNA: TGTGCCAGCACCCTCCCCCCAGGGTATGGCTACACCTTC.

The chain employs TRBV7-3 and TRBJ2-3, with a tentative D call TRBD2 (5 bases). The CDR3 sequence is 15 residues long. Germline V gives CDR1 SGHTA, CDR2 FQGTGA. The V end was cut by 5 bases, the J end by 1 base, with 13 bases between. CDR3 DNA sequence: TGTGCCAGCAGCCATCCTAGCCAGGGCACAGATACGCAGTATTTT. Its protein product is CASSHPSQGTDTQYF.

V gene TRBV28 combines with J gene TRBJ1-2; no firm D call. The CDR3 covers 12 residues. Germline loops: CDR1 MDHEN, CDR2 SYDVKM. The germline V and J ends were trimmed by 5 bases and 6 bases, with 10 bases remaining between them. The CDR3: CASSEVSDGYTF. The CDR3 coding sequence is TGTGCCAGCAGTGAAGTTAGCGATGGCTACACCTTC.

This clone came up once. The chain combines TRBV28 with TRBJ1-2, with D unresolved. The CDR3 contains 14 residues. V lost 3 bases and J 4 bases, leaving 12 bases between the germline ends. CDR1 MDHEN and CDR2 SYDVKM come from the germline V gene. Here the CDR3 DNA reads TGTGCCAGCAGTTTTTCGGGATCCCTCTATGGCTACACCTTC. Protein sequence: CASSFSGSLYGYTF.